Listed here are 11 T cell receptor beta chains from one sample, sequenced in a study of cytomegalovirus exposure and HLA in healthy donors. PCR was performed using 60 Vbeta and 13 Jbeta primers. The protocol was immunoSEQ multiplex PCR, while the TCRdb copy is restricted to in-frame clones and leaves out a portion. The sample has fewer than 200,000 clones, approximately 85% seen once. What was sequenced was PBMCs. These receptors all come from a girl aged 2-10 years in good health and CMV-seropositive.

The chain joins TRBV6-4 to TRBJ2-1; TRBD2 matches 7 bases. CDR1 MRHNA and CDR2 SNTAGT come from the germline V gene. There are 12 residues in the CDR3. The V and J ends lost 4 bases and 6 bases, in that order; junction bases with no gene match: 0. In nucleotides, the CDR3 is TGTGCCAGCAGTGGGGGGGGCAATGAGCAGTTCTTC. Its protein product is CASSGGGNEQFF.

Worth noting for this clone: At the DNA level, this CDR3 is encoded by other sequences in the same sample as well. This chain uses TRBV5-6 with TRBJ2-5; 12 nucleotides match TRBD2. CDR1 is SGHDT, CDR2 YYEEEE, per germline. The junction had 5 bases not matched to a gene; V was cut back by 0 bases and J by 2 bases. This CDR3 contains 17 residues. CDR3 region: CASSLGLAGVEQETQYF. In DNA, the CDR3 is TGTGCCAGCAGCTTGGGACTAGCGGGGGTGGAGCAAGAGACCCAGTACTTC.

The chain links TRBV6-1 to TRBJ2-2, with TRBD2 identical over 8 bases. Germline CDR1 is MNHNS and CDR2 is SASEGT. The CDR3 spans 14 residues. V shed 6 bases and J 5 bases; nucleotides not matched to a gene: 5. The DNA for the CDR3 is TGTGCCAGCAGGCCGGGACTAGTGACCGGGGAGCTGTTTTTT. Residues: CASRPGLVTGELFF.

The chain links TRBV4-1 to TRBJ2-2; 7 bases agree with TRBD2. Germline trimming cut 8 bases from V and 2 bases from J; bases unmatched to any gene: 5. Germline lookup yields CDR1 MGHRA and CDR2 YSYEKL. CDR3 length: 14 residues. CDR3 DNA sequence: TGCGCCAGCGGGAGCGGGACTAACACCGGGGAGCTGTTTTTT. It encodes CASGSGTNTGELFF.

The V call is TRBV6-4, the J call TRBJ2-1; TRBD2 agrees at 8 bases. Germline-derived CDR1 and CDR2 are MRHNA and SNTAGT. This CDR3 is 15 amino acids long. V lost 3 bases and J lost 4; bases outside the gene matches: 5. The CDR3 sequence: CASSDLAGRYNEQFF. The CDR3 nucleotides read TGTGCCAGCAGTGATTTAGCGGGGAGGTACAATGAGCAGTTCTTC.

This clone occurred a few times. This chain links TRBV14 with TRBJ2-1; possibly TRBD2 for D (6 bases). This CDR3 contains 14 residues. Germline lookup yields CDR1 SGHDN and CDR2 FVKESK. Between the trimmed V and J ends, which lost 0 bases and 6 bases, there was a span of 9 bases. CDR3 nucleotides: TGTGCCAGCAGCCAAGATAGTAGCGGCAATGAGCAGTTCTTC. Amino acid sequence: CASSQDSSGNEQFF.

The V gene is TRBV27, the J gene TRBJ1-1; weak D call: TRBD1 (5 bases). CDR1 MNHEY and CDR2 SMNVEV come from the germline V gene (reference sequence). The CDR3 length is 14 residues. V lost 6 bases and J 7 bases, leaving 18 bases between the germline ends. The chain's CDR3 is CASRVGLRGDEAFF. The CDR3, as DNA: TGTGCCAGCAGGGTTGGGCTCCGGGGGGATGAAGCTTTCTTT.

The genes are TRBV4-2 and TRBJ2-5, with D unclear. The better agreement between TRBJ2-7 and the DNA end casts doubt on the J call. This CDR3 has 13 amino acids. CDR1 is LGHNA and CDR2 is YNFKEQ in the germline V gene. CDR3 protein: CASSLQTSYEQYF. CDR3 in DNA: TGTGCCAGCAGCCTACAGACCTCCTACGAGCAGTACTTC.

This chain joins TRBV30 and TRBJ1-1; D possibly corresponds to TRBD1 (5 bases). CDR1 is GTSNPN and CDR2 is SVGIG in the germline V gene (reference sequence). The length of the CDR3 is 13 residues. V was pared by 5 bases and J by 3 bases, with 13 bases between. The CDR3 DNA reads as TGTGCCTGGGGGGCCCGGGCGGACACTGAAGCTTTCTTT. Protein sequence: CAWGARADTEAFF.

The chain carries TRBV19 and TRBJ1-1, with 7 bases matching TRBD1. V trimming: 7 bases; J trimming: 5 bases; junction bases outside the gene matches: 7. Germline CDR1 and CDR2: LNHDA and SQIVND (reference sequence). The CDR3 has 13 residues. Here the CDR3 DNA reads TGTGCCAGTACCGAACAGGGGCGTACTGAAGCTTTCTTT. It yields the protein CASTEQGRTEAFF. The variable domain in full, completed from reference TRBV19 and TRBJ1-1, reads DGGITQSPKYLFRKEGQNVTLSCEQNLNHDAMYWYRQDPGQGLRLIYYSQIVNDFQKGDIAEGYSVSREKKESFPLTVTSAQKNPTAFYLCASTEQGRTEAFFGQGTRLTVV.

This clone has just one count. V gene TRBV6-4 combines with J gene TRBJ1-5, with 7 bases lining up with TRBD1. CDR1 MRHNA and CDR2 SNTAGT come from the germline V gene. This CDR3 comprises 14 residues. The trim removed 10 bases at V and 7 bases at J, leaving 13 bases unmatched. The CDR3 DNA reads as TGTGCCAACTCGGACAGGTTGCCCAAGCAGCCCCAGCATTTT. Translation gives CANSDRLPKQPQHF.